A selection of T cell receptor beta chains follows, all from one sample in a study of PD-1 blockade in classical Hodgkin lymphoma. Only in-frame clones appear in the TCRdb table, and some are missing; sequencing was by immunoSEQ multiplex PCR. Of some 96,000 clones in the sample, roughly 91% were seen once. The sample here was peripheral blood mononuclear cells (PBMCs), taken before the fourth cycle of nivolumab. These receptors were obtained from a human donor with classical Hodgkin lymphoma. The CDR3 runs from the conserved cysteine through the conserved F or W. The D gene is left open where the match is weak. Where a row states a size, it is once, few, many or the class of an expanded clone; other rows omit it.

v_gene: TRBV7-2
abundance: -
d_gene: -
j_gene: TRBJ2-2
CDR3aa: CASSLPGTVKLFF
CDR3nt: TGTGCCAGCAGCTTACCCGGGACGGTTAAGCTGTTTTTT

v_gene: TRBV27
abundance: -
d_gene: -
j_gene: TRBJ2-3
CDR3aa: CASRARGFTSTDTQYF
CDR3nt: TGTGCCAGCAGGGCACGGGGTTTTACTAGCACAGATACGCAGTATTTT

v_gene: TRBV7-2
abundance: -
d_gene: TRBD2
j_gene: TRBJ2-1
CDR3aa: CASSSSGRSSYNEQFF
CDR3nt: TGTGCCAGCAGCTCTAGCGGGAGGAGCTCCTACAATGAGCAGTTCTTC

v_gene: TRBV19
abundance: -
d_gene: -
j_gene: TRBJ2-7
CDR3aa: CASSKSRFSQNEQYF
CDR3nt: TGTGCCAGTAGCAAAAGTAGGTTTTCTCAGAACGAGCAGTACTTC

v_gene: TRBV28
abundance: -
d_gene: TRBD1
j_gene: TRBJ1-2
CDR3aa: CASSFTGDHNKGGYTF
CDR3nt: TGTGCCAGCAGTTTTACAGGGGATCACAATAAGGGCGGCTACACCTTC

v_gene: TRBV7-3
abundance: -
d_gene: -
j_gene: TRBJ1-5
CDR3aa: CASSLAWNQPQHF
CDR3nt: TGTGCCAGCAGCTTAGCATGGAATCAGCCCCAGCATTTT

v_gene: TRBV6-1
abundance: -
d_gene: TRBD1
j_gene: TRBJ1-2
CDR3aa: CASSENRGGYGYTF
CDR3nt: TGTGCCAGCAGTGAAAACAGGGGAGGCTATGGCTACACCTTC

v_gene: TRBV7-6
abundance: -
d_gene: -
j_gene: TRBJ2-1
CDR3aa: CASSLGLDNEQFF
CDR3nt: TGTGCCAGCAGCTTAGGGCTAGACAATGAGCAGTTCTTC

v_gene: TRBV10-1
abundance: -
d_gene: -
j_gene: TRBJ1-1
CDR3aa: CASTQRRGTEAFF
CDR3nt: TGCGCCAGCACCCAAAGGCGAGGCACTGAAGCTTTCTTT

v_gene: TRBV5-5
abundance: -
d_gene: -
j_gene: TRBJ2-7
CDR3aa: CASSLGMGEQYF
CDR3nt: TGTGCCAGCAGCCTGGGGATGGGGGAGCAGTACTTC

v_gene: TRBV5-1
abundance: -
d_gene: -
j_gene: TRBJ1-5
CDR3aa: CASSSWGGEPQHF
CDR3nt: TGCGCCAGCAGCTCCTGGGGGGGCGAGCCCCAGCATTTT

v_gene: TRBV28
abundance: -
d_gene: TRBD2
j_gene: TRBJ2-7
CDR3aa: CASNGGVEQYF
CDR3nt: TGTGCCAGCAATGGGGGGGTTGAGCAGTACTTC

v_gene: TRBV18
abundance: -
d_gene: TRBD2
j_gene: TRBJ2-1
CDR3aa: CASSSSGRVYNEQFF
CDR3nt: TGTGCCAGCTCCTCTAGCGGGAGGGTTTACAATGAGCAGTTCTTC

v_gene: TRBV9
abundance: -
d_gene: -
j_gene: TRBJ2-3
CDR3aa: CASSSTQDTQYF
CDR3nt: TGTGCCAGCAGCTCAACCCAAGATACGCAGTATTTT

v_gene: TRBV18
abundance: -
d_gene: TRBD1
j_gene: TRBJ2-7
CDR3aa: CASSPGRQGSSYEQYF
CDR3nt: TGTGCCAGCTCACCAGGGCGACAGGGGAGCTCCTACGAGCAGTACTTC

v_gene: TRBV4-2
abundance: -
d_gene: -
j_gene: TRBJ2-2
CDR3aa: CASSQGQIKGDGELFF
CDR3nt: TGTGCCAGCAGCCAAGGTCAAATTAAAGGAGACGGGGAGCTGTTTTTT

v_gene: TRBV28
abundance: -
d_gene: -
j_gene: TRBJ1-4
CDR3aa: CASSALSGQTNEKLFF
CDR3nt: TGTGCCAGCAGCGCCCTGTCAGGGCAAACTAATGAAAAACTGTTTTTT

v_gene: TRBV5-6
abundance: once
d_gene: -
j_gene: TRBJ1-2
CDR3aa: CASSLKQGSGYTF
CDR3nt: TGTGCCAGCAGCTTGAAGCAGGGGTCTGGCTACACCTTC

v_gene: TRBV27
abundance: -
d_gene: -
j_gene: TRBJ2-5
CDR3aa: CASSPQPDRMETQYF
CDR3nt: TGTGCCAGCAGTCCCCAACCAGACAGGATGGAGACCCAGTACTTC

v_gene: TRBV27
abundance: -
d_gene: TRBD2
j_gene: TRBJ2-1
CDR3aa: CASRIIAGVYNEQFF
CDR3nt: TGTGCCAGCCGCATAATAGCGGGAGTCTACAATGAGCAGTTCTTC

v_gene: TRBV7-6
abundance: few
d_gene: -
j_gene: TRBJ1-1
CDR3aa: CASSLGRNTEAFF
CDR3nt: TGTGCCAGCAGCTTGGGCCGGAACACTGAAGCTTTCTTT

v_gene: TRBV4-1
abundance: -
d_gene: -
j_gene: TRBJ2-7
CDR3aa: CASSQGRTYEQYF
CDR3nt: TGCGCCAGCAGCCAGGGTCGGACCTACGAGCAGTACTTC

v_gene: TRBV18
abundance: -
d_gene: TRBD1
j_gene: TRBJ1-4
CDR3aa: CASSPGQGANEKLFF
CDR3nt: TGTGCCAGCTCACCCGGACAGGGGGCTAATGAAAAACTGTTTTTT

v_gene: TRBV30
abundance: once
d_gene: -
j_gene: TRBJ2-5
CDR3aa: CAWSVVQRETQYF
CDR3nt: TGTGCCTGGAGTGTAGTTCAGAGAGAGACCCAGTACTTC

v_gene: TRBV4-1
abundance: -
d_gene: -
j_gene: TRBJ1-1
CDR3aa: CASSLNRQPTEAFF
CDR3nt: TGCGCCAGCAGCCTAAACAGGCAACCGACTGAAGCTTTCTTT

v_gene: TRBV27
abundance: few
d_gene: TRBD1
j_gene: TRBJ2-7
CDR3aa: CASSSSTGFPYEQYF
CDR3nt: TGTGCCAGCAGTTCCTCGACAGGGTTCCCCTACGAGCAGTACTTC

v_gene: TRBV5-1
abundance: -
d_gene: TRBD2
j_gene: TRBJ2-1
CDR3aa: CASLPAGLALLSSYNEQFF
CDR3nt: TGCGCCAGCTTGCCCGCGGGACTAGCGCTACTAAGCTCCTACAATGAGCAGTTCTTC

v_gene: TRBV19
abundance: -
d_gene: TRBD2
j_gene: TRBJ2-3
CDR3aa: CASSPAGGETDTQYF
CDR3nt: TGTGCCAGTAGTCCAGCGGGAGGGGAGACAGATACGCAGTATTTT

v_gene: TRBV29-1
abundance: -
d_gene: TRBD1
j_gene: TRBJ2-2
CDR3aa: CSVADRGQTNTGELFF
CDR3nt: TGCAGCGTGGCTGACAGGGGTCAGACGAACACCGGGGAGCTGTTTTTT

v_gene: TRBV19
abundance: -
d_gene: -
j_gene: TRBJ2-6
CDR3aa: CASSIGQSGANVLTF
CDR3nt: TGTGCCAGTAGTATAGGACAGTCTGGGGCCAACGTCCTGACTTTC

v_gene: TRBV28
abundance: once
d_gene: TRBD1
j_gene: TRBJ1-1
CDR3aa: CASSQPGQATEAFF
CDR3nt: TGTGCCAGCAGTCAACCGGGACAGGCTACTGAAGCTTTCTTT

v_gene: TRBV10-3
abundance: -
d_gene: TRBD2
j_gene: TRBJ2-1
CDR3aa: CAISDGLAGDNEQFF
CDR3nt: TGTGCCATCAGTGATGGGCTAGCGGGAGACAATGAGCAGTTCTTC

v_gene: TRBV11-2
abundance: -
d_gene: -
j_gene: TRBJ2-3
CDR3aa: CASSPQSDTQYF
CDR3nt: TGTGCCAGCAGCCCCCAGAGCGATACGCAGTATTTT

v_gene: TRBV2
abundance: -
d_gene: TRBD1
j_gene: TRBJ1-2
CDR3aa: CASSPTGGFYGYTF
CDR3nt: TGTGCCAGCAGCCCTACAGGGGGATTTTATGGCTACACCTTC

v_gene: TRBV4-2
abundance: -
d_gene: TRBD1
j_gene: TRBJ2-7
CDR3aa: CASSQVGQYEQYF
CDR3nt: TGTGCCAGCAGCCAAGTGGGACAGTACGAGCAGTACTTC

v_gene: TRBV14
abundance: once
d_gene: TRBD2
j_gene: TRBJ2-7
CDR3aa: CASSRTGASGSYEQYF
CDR3nt: TGTGCCAGCAGCCGTACCGGGGCTAGCGGGTCCTACGAGCAGTACTTC

v_gene: TRBV6-6
abundance: -
d_gene: -
j_gene: TRBJ2-1
CDR3aa: CASSYSSYEQFF
CDR3nt: TGTGCCAGCAGTTACTCGAGTTATGAGCAGTTCTTC

v_gene: TRBV6-5
abundance: -
d_gene: -
j_gene: TRBJ2-2
CDR3aa: CASSYSTGELFF
CDR3nt: TGTGCCAGCAGTTACAGCACCGGGGAGCTGTTTTTT

v_gene: TRBV18
abundance: -
d_gene: TRBD2
j_gene: TRBJ2-7
CDR3aa: CASSPPGYPTSGTSLEQYF
CDR3nt: TGTGCCAGCTCACCACCGGGCTATCCTACGAGCGGGACTAGTTTGGAGCAGTACTTC

v_gene: TRBV7-9
abundance: -
d_gene: TRBD1
j_gene: TRBJ2-7
CDR3aa: CASSPKQGMSLYEQYF
CDR3nt: TGTGCCAGCAGCCCAAAACAGGGGATGAGTTTATACGAGCAGTACTTC

v_gene: TRBV10-1
abundance: -
d_gene: -
j_gene: TRBJ2-7
CDR3aa: CASSEVRGGGEQYF
CDR3nt: TGCGCCAGCAGTGAGGTTAGGGGCGGTGGCGAGCAGTACTTC

v_gene: TRBV21-1
abundance: -
d_gene: -
j_gene: TRBJ1-5
CDR3aa: CASSKGHHKGPQHF
CDR3nt: TGTGCCAGCAGCAAAGGACACCATAAGGGGCCCCAGCATTTT

v_gene: TRBV29-1
abundance: -
d_gene: TRBD2
j_gene: TRBJ2-3
CDR3aa: CSVRGSGTDTQYF
CDR3nt: TGCAGCGTCCGCGGGAGTGGCACAGATACGCAGTATTTT

v_gene: TRBV9
abundance: -
d_gene: TRBD2
j_gene: TRBJ2-7
CDR3aa: CASSVDPLAGPYEQYF
CDR3nt: TGTGCCAGCAGCGTAGACCCGCTAGCGGGACCCTACGAGCAGTACTTC

v_gene: TRBV7-9
abundance: -
d_gene: -
j_gene: TRBJ1-1
CDR3aa: CASSLVTGRAEAFF
CDR3nt: TGTGCCAGCAGCTTAGTAACGGGGAGGGCTGAAGCTTTCTTT

v_gene: TRBV9
abundance: few
d_gene: -
j_gene: TRBJ1-1
CDR3aa: CASSSRQNTEAFF
CDR3nt: TGTGCCAGCAGCTCCAGACAGAACACTGAAGCTTTCTTT

v_gene: TRBV4-1
abundance: -
d_gene: -
j_gene: TRBJ1-1
CDR3aa: CASSRSGGSTEAFF
CDR3nt: TGCGCCAGCAGCCGCTCGGGAGGGAGCACTGAAGCTTTCTTT

v_gene: TRBV30
abundance: -
d_gene: TRBD2
j_gene: TRBJ2-3
CDR3aa: CAWSVGTSLFADTQYF
CDR3nt: TGTGCCTGGAGTGTTGGGACTAGCTTGTTCGCAGATACGCAGTATTTT

v_gene: TRBV30
abundance: -
d_gene: TRBD2
j_gene: TRBJ2-3
CDR3aa: CAWGLADDTQYF
CDR3nt: TGTGCCTGGGGACTAGCGGATGATACGCAGTATTTT

v_gene: TRBV9
abundance: once
d_gene: -
j_gene: TRBJ2-1
CDR3aa: CASSGLVGVYNEQFF
CDR3nt: TGTGCCAGCAGCGGCCTCGTAGGGGTCTACAATGAGCAGTTCTTC

v_gene: TRBV7-9
abundance: -
d_gene: TRBD1
j_gene: TRBJ1-1
CDR3aa: CASSLDRTGRISNTEAFF
CDR3nt: TGTGCCAGCAGCTTAGACCGGACAGGGCGGATTAGCAACACTGAAGCTTTCTTT

v_gene: TRBV11-2
abundance: once
d_gene: -
j_gene: TRBJ2-1
CDR3aa: CASSLGRWGNSVSYNEQFF
CDR3nt: TGTGCCAGCAGCTTAGGCCGCTGGGGGAACTCAGTCTCCTACAATGAGCAGTTCTTC

v_gene: TRBV19
abundance: -
d_gene: -
j_gene: TRBJ2-6
CDR3aa: CASLGWAPTGANVLTF
CDR3nt: TGTGCCAGTTTGGGATGGGCCCCCACTGGGGCCAACGTCCTGACTTTC